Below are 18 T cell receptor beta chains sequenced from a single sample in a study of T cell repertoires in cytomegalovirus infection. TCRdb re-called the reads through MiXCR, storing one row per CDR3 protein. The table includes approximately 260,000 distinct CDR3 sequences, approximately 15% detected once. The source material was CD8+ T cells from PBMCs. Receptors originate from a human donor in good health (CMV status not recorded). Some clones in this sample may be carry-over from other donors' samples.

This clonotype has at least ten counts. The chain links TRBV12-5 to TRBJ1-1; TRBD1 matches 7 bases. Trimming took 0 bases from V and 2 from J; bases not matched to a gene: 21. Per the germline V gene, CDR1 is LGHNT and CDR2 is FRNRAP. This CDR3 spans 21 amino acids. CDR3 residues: CASGLVLGRHRGPTENTEAFF. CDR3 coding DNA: TGTGCTAGTGGTTTGGTCCTTGGTCGCCACAGGGGTCCGACCGAAAACACTGAAGCTTTCTTT.

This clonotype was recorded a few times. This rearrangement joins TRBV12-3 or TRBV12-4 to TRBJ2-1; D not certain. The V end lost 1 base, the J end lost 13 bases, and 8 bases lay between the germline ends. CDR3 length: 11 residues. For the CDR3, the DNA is TGTGCCAGCAGTTTAGGAGAGTACCAGTTCTTC. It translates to CASSLGEYQFF.

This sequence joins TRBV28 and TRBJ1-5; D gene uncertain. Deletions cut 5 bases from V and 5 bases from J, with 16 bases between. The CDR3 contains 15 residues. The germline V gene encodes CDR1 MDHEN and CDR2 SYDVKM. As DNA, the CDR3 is TGTGCCAGCAGTAGGCTCTCCAACCTTTATCAGCCCCAGCATTTT. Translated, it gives CASSRLSNLYQPQHF.

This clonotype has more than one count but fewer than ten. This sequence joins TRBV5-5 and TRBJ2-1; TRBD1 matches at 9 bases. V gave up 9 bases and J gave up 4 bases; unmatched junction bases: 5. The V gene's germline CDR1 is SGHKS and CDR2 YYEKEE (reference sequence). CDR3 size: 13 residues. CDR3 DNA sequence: TGTGCCACCATGACAGGGGGATACAATGAGCAGTTCTTC. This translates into CATMTGGYNEQFF.

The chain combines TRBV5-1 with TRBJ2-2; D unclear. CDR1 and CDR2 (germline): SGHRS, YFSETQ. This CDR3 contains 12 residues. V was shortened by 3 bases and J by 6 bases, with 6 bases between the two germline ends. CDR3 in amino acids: CASSSEAGELFF. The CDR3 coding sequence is TGCGCCAGCAGCTCCGAGGCCGGGGAGCTGTTTTTT.

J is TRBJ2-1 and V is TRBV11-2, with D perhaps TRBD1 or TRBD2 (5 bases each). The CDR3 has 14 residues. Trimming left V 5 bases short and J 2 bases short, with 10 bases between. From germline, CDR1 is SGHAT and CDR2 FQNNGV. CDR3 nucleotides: TGTGCCAGCAGCAATCCGGGGCCCTACAATGAGCAGTTCTTC. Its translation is CASSNPGPYNEQFF.

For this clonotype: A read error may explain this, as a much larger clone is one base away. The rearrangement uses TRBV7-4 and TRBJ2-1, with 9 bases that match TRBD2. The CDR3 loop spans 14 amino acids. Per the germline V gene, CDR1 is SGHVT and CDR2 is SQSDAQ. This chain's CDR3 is CASLEGGGVDEPFF. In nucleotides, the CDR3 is TGTGCCAGCCTAGAGGGCGGGGGGGTGGATGAGCCGTTCTTC.

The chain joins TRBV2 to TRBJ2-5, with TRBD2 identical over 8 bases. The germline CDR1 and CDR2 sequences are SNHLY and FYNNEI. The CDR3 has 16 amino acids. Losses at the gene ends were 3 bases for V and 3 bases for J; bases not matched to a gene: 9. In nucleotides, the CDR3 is TGTGCCAGCAGTGATCTACGGGAGGGACCGAAAGAGACCCAGTACTTC. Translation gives CASSDLREGPKETQYF.

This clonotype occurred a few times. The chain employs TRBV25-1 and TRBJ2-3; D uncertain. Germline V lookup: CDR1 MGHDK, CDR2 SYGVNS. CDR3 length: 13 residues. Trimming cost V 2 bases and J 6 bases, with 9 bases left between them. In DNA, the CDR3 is TGTGCCAGCAGTGAACCCTGGCGGGATACGCAGTATTTT. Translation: CASSEPWRDTQYF.

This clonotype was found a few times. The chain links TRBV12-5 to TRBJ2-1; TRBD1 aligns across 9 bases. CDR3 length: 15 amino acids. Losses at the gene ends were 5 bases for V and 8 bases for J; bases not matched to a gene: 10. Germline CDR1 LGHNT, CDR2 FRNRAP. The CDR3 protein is CASGQPGQGIYEQFF. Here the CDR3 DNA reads TGTGCTAGTGGTCAACCGGGACAGGGAATATATGAGCAGTTCTTC.

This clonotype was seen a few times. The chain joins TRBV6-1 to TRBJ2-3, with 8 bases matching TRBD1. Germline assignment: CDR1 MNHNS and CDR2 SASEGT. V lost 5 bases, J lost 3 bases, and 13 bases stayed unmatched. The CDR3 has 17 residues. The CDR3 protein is CASSPLDRALDTDTQYF. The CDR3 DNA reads TGTGCCAGCAGTCCGTTGGACAGGGCTTTGGATACAGATACGCAGTATTTT.

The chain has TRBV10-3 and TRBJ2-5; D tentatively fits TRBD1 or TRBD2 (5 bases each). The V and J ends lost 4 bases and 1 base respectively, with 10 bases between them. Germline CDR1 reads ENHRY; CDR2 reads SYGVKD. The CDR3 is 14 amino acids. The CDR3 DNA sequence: TGTGCCATCAGTGCGGTCGGGACCCAAGAGACCCAGTACTTC. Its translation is CAISAVGTQETQYF.

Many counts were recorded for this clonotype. This CDR3 reads CASSMVRRGTEAFF. CDR3 bases: TGTGCCAGTAGTATGGTTAGACGTGGGACTGAAGCTTTCTTT. This chain connects TRBV19 to TRBJ1-1; no clear D. CDR1 is LNHDA and CDR2 is SQIVND in the germline V gene (reference sequence). The germline V and J ends were trimmed by 3 bases and 5 bases, with 13 bases remaining between them. The CDR3 runs 14 residues.

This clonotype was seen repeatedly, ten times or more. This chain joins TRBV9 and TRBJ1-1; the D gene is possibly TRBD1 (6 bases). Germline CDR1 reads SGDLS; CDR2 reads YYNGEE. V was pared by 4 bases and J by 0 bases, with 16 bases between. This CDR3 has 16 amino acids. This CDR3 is CASSQGRGGMNTEAFF. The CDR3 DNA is TGTGCCAGCAGCCAGGGGCGAGGGGGAATGAACACTGAAGCTTTCTTT.

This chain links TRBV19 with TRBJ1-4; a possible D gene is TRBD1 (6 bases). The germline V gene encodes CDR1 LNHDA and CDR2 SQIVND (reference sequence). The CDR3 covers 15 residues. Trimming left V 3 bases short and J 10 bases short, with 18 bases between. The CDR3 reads CASSIEGGPTGKLFF. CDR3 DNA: TGTGCCAGTAGTATCGAGGGGGGACCTACCGGAAAACTGTTTTTT.

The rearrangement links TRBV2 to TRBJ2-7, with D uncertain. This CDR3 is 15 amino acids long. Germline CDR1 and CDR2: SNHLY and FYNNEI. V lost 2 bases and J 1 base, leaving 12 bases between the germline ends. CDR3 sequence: CASSEYGLISYEQYF. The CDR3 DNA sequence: TGTGCCAGCAGTGAATACGGTCTAATTTCCTACGAGCAGTACTTC.

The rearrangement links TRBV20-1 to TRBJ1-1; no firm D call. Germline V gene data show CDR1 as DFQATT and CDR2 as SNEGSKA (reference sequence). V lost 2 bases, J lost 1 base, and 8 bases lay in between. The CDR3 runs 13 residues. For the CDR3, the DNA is TGCAGTGCTAGAAGAGTGGGGAACACTGAAGCTTTCTTT. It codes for CSARRVGNTEAFF.

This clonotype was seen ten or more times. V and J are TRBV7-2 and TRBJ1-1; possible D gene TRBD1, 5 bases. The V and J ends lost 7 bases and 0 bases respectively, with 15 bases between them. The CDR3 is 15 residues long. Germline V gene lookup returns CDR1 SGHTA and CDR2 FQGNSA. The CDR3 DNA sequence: TGTGCCAGCACCATAAGCGGGGGATTGAACACTGAAGCTTTCTTT. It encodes CASTISGGLNTEAFF.